This entry lists 24 T cell receptor beta chains sequenced from one sample in a study of T cells in Graves' hyperthyroidism and ophthalmopathy. Amplification targeted TCR beta CDR3 regions from RNA transcripts. The primer set for the first-round RT-PCR of the TCR CDR3 was HTBI. TCRdb passed the multiplex PCR reads through MiXCR, listing each CDR3 protein once. The table shows around 350,000 distinct CDR3 sequences, with around 13% occurring only once. The sample comprised blood. These TCRs come from a woman in her twenties or thirties with Graves' ophthalmopathy.

In this sample, this clonotype turned up many times. The chain couples TRBV6-6 to TRBJ2-3; 8 nucleotides align to TRBD1. The CDR3 sequence is 15 residues long. CDR1 is MNHNY, CDR2 SVGAGI, per germline (reference sequence). Germline trimming cut 2 bases from V and 2 bases from J; bases unmatched to any gene: 3. The CDR3 DNA sequence: TGTGCCAGCAGTTACGGGACAGGAGACACAGATACGCAGTATTTT. The encoded protein is CASSYGTGDTDTQYF.

With respect to this clonotype: Possible read error: a much larger clone is one base away. The chain carries TRBV12-3 or TRBV12-4 and TRBJ1-1, with D uncertain. The ends were cut back, 7 bases at V and 6 bases at J, with 15 bases in the middle. CDR3 length: 13 residues. The CDR3 sequence: CASILPGWAEAFF. CDR3 coding DNA: TGTGCCAGCATCCTCCCTGGCTGGGCTGAAGCTTTCTTT.

This clonotype was counted many times. V and J are TRBV11-3 and TRBJ2-7, with 10 bases that match TRBD1. Germline values: CDR1 SGHNT, CDR2 YENEEA. The V gene end was trimmed by 3 bases and the J gene end by 6 bases; junction bases not matched to a gene: 5. There are 14 residues in the CDR3. The CDR3 nucleotides read TGTGCCAGCAGCTTGAGACAGGGGGCGGGCGAGCAGTACTTC. Translation gives CASSLRQGAGEQYF. The full variable domain, its missing parts supplied by reference TRBV11-3 and TRBJ2-7, is EAGVVQSPRYKIIEKKQPVAFWCNPISGHNTLYWYLQNLGQGPELLIRYENEEAVDDSQLPKDRFSAERLKGVDSTLKIQPAELGDSAVYLCASSLRQGAGEQYFGPGTRLTVT.

This clonotype was detected only a few times. The chain employs TRBV5-1 and TRBJ2-5; D gene ambiguous. Trimming cost V 2 bases and J 5 bases, with 10 bases left between them. The CDR3 is made up of 13 amino acids. Germline assignment: CDR1 SGHRS and CDR2 YFSETQ. This CDR3 reads CASSFKATETQYF. The CDR3 nucleotides are TGCGCCAGCAGCTTTAAGGCGACGGAGACCCAGTACTTC.

In its sample, this clonotype was seen many times. The chain has TRBV18 and TRBJ2-5; weak D call: TRBD2 (6 bases). Trimming left V 3 bases short and J 1 base short, with 15 bases between. The CDR3 is made up of 16 amino acids. The germline CDR1 and CDR2 sequences are KGHSH and LQKENI. This CDR3 reads CASSPAGTPPQETQYF. The CDR3 region has the DNA TGTGCCAGCTCACCTGCCGGGACTCCGCCCCAAGAGACCCAGTACTTC.

This clonotype appeared a few times. J is TRBJ2-1 and V is TRBV19; TRBD1 aligns across 7 bases. The CDR3 totals 17 residues. Germline V lookup: CDR1 LNHDA, CDR2 SQIVND (reference sequence). V trimming: 7 bases; J trimming: 0 bases; junction bases outside the gene matches: 12. CDR3 sequence reads: CASTLYPGQASYNEQFF. CDR3 sequence (DNA): TGTGCCAGTACCCTGTACCCCGGACAGGCCTCCTACAATGAGCAGTTCTTC. Using reference TRBV19 and TRBJ2-1 for the parts outside the CDR3, the full variable domain is DGGITQSPKYLFRKEGQNVTLSCEQNLNHDAMYWYRQDPGQGLRLIYYSQIVNDFQKGDIAEGYSVSREKKESFPLTVTSAQKNPTAFYLCASTLYPGQASYNEQFFGPGTRLTVL.

At least ten counts were recorded for this clonotype. The chain recombines TRBV28 with TRBJ1-3; 8 bases fit TRBD1. V lost 5 bases and J lost 2; bases outside the gene matches: 8. CDR1 and CDR2 (germline): MDHEN, SYDVKM. The CDR3 is made up of 16 amino acids. CDR3 nucleotides: TGTGCCAGCAGTCCAACGACAGGGGTGCCTGGAAACACCATATATTTT. It yields the protein CASSPTTGVPGNTIYF.

This clonotype has a count of ten or more. CDR3 in DNA: TGCGCCAGCGGACCGGGACTAGCGGGGGCGCCGAGCAATGAGCAGTTCTTC. It is translated as CASGPGLAGAPSNEQFF. This rearrangement joins TRBV5-1 to TRBJ2-1; 14 nucleotides line up with TRBD2. The CDR3 totals 17 residues. Trimming took 7 bases from V and 6 from J; bases not matched to a gene: 12. Germline V lookup: CDR1 SGHRS, CDR2 YFSETQ.

Ten or more counts support this clonotype. Here the CDR3 reads CASHGGGSPLHF. For the CDR3, the DNA is TGTGCCAGTCACGGAGGGGGTTCACCCCTCCACTTT. The chain recombines TRBV27 with TRBJ1-6; tentatively, D is TRBD1 (6 bases). Germline values: CDR1 MNHEY, CDR2 SMNVEV (reference sequence). This CDR3 spans 12 amino acids. Trimming removed 9 bases at V and 9 bases at J, with 12 bases between.

DNA for the CDR3: TGTGCCAGCAGTTACCTCACCTCAACCCCCAGGGCGGCCCCCAACTATGGCTACACCTTC. This gives the protein CASSYLTSTPRAAPNYGYTF. This chain links TRBV6-5 with TRBJ1-2; a weak D match, TRBD1 (5 bases). V lost 2 bases to trimming and J lost 2 bases, with 27 bases between them. Germline values: CDR1 MNHEY, CDR2 SVGAGI. This CDR3 contains 20 residues.

The sample holds many counts of this clonotype. The rearrangement uses TRBV11-1 and TRBJ2-7, with 7 nucleotides matching TRBD1. Germline CDR1 and CDR2: SGHAT and FQDESV (reference sequence). The J segment lost 6 bases and the V segment lost 4 bases, leaving 12 bases of the junction unmatched. This CDR3 has 15 residues. DNA for the CDR3: TGTGCCAGCAGCTCCCTCGGGACAGATGAAGGCGAGCAGTACTTC. This translates into CASSSLGTDEGEQYF.

Note on this clonotype: Germline is not matched at one junction end, which may reflect a read error. This sequence joins TRBV5-4 and TRBJ2-1; 8 bases align to TRBD1. CDR1 is SGHNT, CDR2 YYREEE, per germline (reference sequence). The CDR3 is 15 amino acids. The CDR3 DNA reads as TGTGCCAGCAGCCCTGGACAGGGAACCTACGATGAGCAGTTCTTC. It codes for CASSPGQGTYDEQFF.

This clonotype was counted only a few times. V is TRBV10-2 and J is TRBJ2-7; D may be TRBD1 or TRBD2 (5 bases each). V shed 7 bases and J shed 6 bases, with 19 bases lying between them. Germline V gives CDR1 WSHSY, CDR2 SAAADI. This CDR3 has 14 residues. The DNA of the CDR3 is TGCGCCAGCAAGGTGAACTCGCAGAGGGGCGAGCAGTACTTC. It is translated as CASKVNSQRGEQYF.

Details on this clonotype: A read error may be the cause here, since a much bigger clone is one base away. V usage is TRBV27 and J usage is TRBJ2-1; no clear D. There are 11 residues in the CDR3. CDR1 is MNHEY and CDR2 is SMNVEV in the germline V gene (reference sequence). The CDR3 is CAGSYLNEQFF. DNA for the CDR3: TGTGCCGGCAGTTACCTCAATGAGCAGTTCTTC.

This clonotype was observed many times. The rearrangement links TRBV12-3 or TRBV12-4 to TRBJ2-5; TRBD1 or TRBD2 may be the D gene (6 bases each). The CDR3 totals 15 residues. Between the trimmed V and J ends, which lost 6 bases and 4 bases, there was a span of 18 bases. This CDR3 reads CASSHRRGPGETQYF. CDR3 nucleotide sequence: TGTGCCAGCAGCCATCGTCGGGGGCCCGGAGAGACCCAGTACTTC.

Ten or more counts support this clonotype. This rearrangement joins TRBV6-2 or TRBV6-3 to TRBJ2-7; perhaps TRBD2 as D (6 bases). Germline CDR1 and CDR2: MNHEY and SVGEGT. V lost 2 bases and J 2 bases, leaving 10 bases between the germline ends. This CDR3 is built from 14 residues. The CDR3, as DNA: TGTGCCAGCAGTTACGGCGGGAAAACCTACGAGCAGTACTTC. Translating it yields CASSYGGKTYEQYF.

This clonotype was counted a few times. The V gene is TRBV12-3 or TRBV12-4, the J gene TRBJ2-2; 11 bases agree with TRBD1. The ends lost 3 bases at V and 6 bases at J; junction bases unmatched: 9. There are 17 residues in the CDR3. CDR3 coding DNA: TGTGCCAGCAGTTTTCCCCCGGGACAGGGGGAATCCGGGGAGCTGTTTTTT. Protein product: CASSFPPGQGESGELFF.

This clonotype has at least ten counts. The chain carries TRBV7-3 and TRBJ2-1; D gene unclear. Germline CDR1 and CDR2: SGHTA and FQGTGA. The CDR3 runs to 15 residues. V was pared by 2 bases and J by 3 bases, with 11 bases between. CDR3 DNA sequence: TGTGCCAGCAGCTTAGCAGCCGGATTCTACAATGAGCAGTTCTTC. Translated: CASSLAAGFYNEQFF.

This clonotype was recorded many times. This chain joins TRBV5-8 and TRBJ1-2; D is perhaps TRBD1 (6 bases). The CDR3 runs to 16 residues. Per germline, CDR1 SGHTS and CDR2 YDEGEE. The V gene lost 1 base and the J gene lost 3 bases, with 16 bases spanning the gap. The DNA of the CDR3 is TGTGCCAGCAGCTTGTCCGCTCGATCAGGGGACTATGGCTACACCTTC. It yields the protein CASSLSARSGDYGYTF.

This clonotype was counted ten times or more. The chain couples TRBV28 to TRBJ2-7, with unresolved D. The CDR3 loop spans 14 amino acids. V lost 5 bases and J 1 base, leaving 12 bases between the germline ends. Germline V gives CDR1 MDHEN, CDR2 SYDVKM. The CDR3 sequence: CASSPGDDSYEQYF. As DNA, the CDR3 is TGTGCCAGCAGTCCCGGCGACGATTCCTACGAGCAGTACTTC.

This clonotype was seen repeatedly, ten times or more. The chain is built from TRBV28 and TRBJ2-4, with 12 bases that match TRBD2. The CDR3 loop spans 18 amino acids. Germline values: CDR1 MDHEN, CDR2 SYDVKM. Unmatched junction bases numbered 5, after V lost 1 base and J lost 1 base. The chain's CDR3 is CASSLSSGGAGAKNIQYF. The CDR3 region has the DNA TGTGCCAGCAGTTTATCTAGCGGGGGGGCGGGGGCCAAAAACATTCAGTACTTC.

This clonotype showed up many times. The chain recombines TRBV5-6 with TRBJ1-5; maybe TRBD1 (5 bases). The CDR3 contains 14 residues. V lost 4 bases, J lost 6 bases, and 14 bases lay in between. CDR1 and CDR2 (germline): SGHDT, YYEEEE. This CDR3 reads CASSPRGAVQPQHF. In DNA form, the CDR3 reads TGTGCCAGCAGCCCGAGGGGAGCTGTTCAGCCCCAGCATTTT.

Worth noting for this clonotype: A much larger clone lies one base from this, so it may be a read error. The chain joins TRBV20-1 to TRBJ1-6; D is undetermined. V lost 1 base to trimming and J lost 8 bases, with 9 bases between them. Germline lookup yields CDR1 DFQATT and CDR2 SNEGSKA (reference sequence). This CDR3 has 13 amino acids. The CDR3 region has the DNA TGCAGTGCTAGAGTACGTCAGGATTCACCCCTCCACTTT. It yields the protein CSARVRQDSPLHF.

The chain employs TRBV12-3 or TRBV12-4 and TRBJ1-6, with D maybe TRBD1 (5 bases). V was trimmed by 6 bases and J by 0 bases, leaving 12 bases between them. The CDR3 has 16 residues. The CDR3 sequence is CASRSGTASYNSPLHF. The DNA of the CDR3 is TGTGCCAGCAGGTCCGGGACCGCCTCCTATAATTCACCCCTCCACTTT.